This T cell receptor (beta chain) was recovered during a study of beta chain features in type 1 diabetes. Looked up from germline, CDR1 is MNHEY and CDR2 is SVGAGI. There are 13 residues in the CDR3. The ends were cut back, 5 bases at V and 7 bases at J, with 12 bases in the middle. Investigators reverse transcribed all isolated RNA, so they sequenced expressed TCRB transcripts. The method was immunoSEQ multiplex PCR; TCRdb's version includes in-frame clones alone and lacks a portion of them. The sample lists 330,000 or so clones, around 15% seen once, with 6.7% in the top ten. Study outcomes and limitations: Insertion counts at VDJ junctions were lower in type 1 diabetes patients, who also showed more deletions there. In every one of the four CD4+ subsets, TCRB CDR3s were moderately but significantly shorter in Type 1 diabetes patients.

The table lists this clone with a count of one. Its cognate antigen is unknown. Sequenced: central memory CD4+ T cells from blood. The chain links TRBV6-5 to TRBJ2-1; a weak D match, TRBD2 (5 bases). This receptor was taken from a man aged 25-45 years in good health. CDR3 bases: TGTGCCAGCAGTATCAGAGGGAGAAATGAGCAGTTCTTC. Translated, it gives CASSIRGRNEQFF.